This is a list of T cell receptor beta chains from one sample in a study of blood T cell repertoires in COVID-19. Repertoires were generated with immunoSEQ multiplex PCR, while TCRdb's copy carries only in-frame clones and drops some. This sample yields hundreds of thousands of clones, of which roughly 86% are seen a single time; around 2% belongs to the top ten. Sequences were obtained from PBMCs or T cells enriched from blood (not recorded which). These receptors were collected from a man aged 35-49 years in a cohort exposed to, infected with or recovered from COVID-19 (not recorded which). Both conserved end residues are part of each CDR3. Fields, in order: V gene, clone size, J gene, D gene, CDR3 length, CDR3 protein, CDR3 DNA. D genes are given only for firm matches. Only some rows state a clone size, as once, few, many or a class for expanded clones.

V: TRBV11-2; size: NA; J: TRBJ2-2; D: NA; length: 13; CDR3: CASSSAPTGELFF; DNA: TGTGCCAGCAGCTCTGCGCCCACCGGGGAGCTGTTTTTT
V: TRBV19; size: NA; J: TRBJ1-5; D: TRBD1; length: 15; CDR3: CASSIGTGVDQPQHF; DNA: TGTGCCAGTAGTATTGGGACAGGAGTTGATCAGCCCCAGCATTTT
V: TRBV5-4; size: NA; J: TRBJ2-1; D: TRBD2; length: 16; CDR3: CASSLSSGSLGNEQFF; DNA: TGTGCCAGCAGCCTCTCTAGCGGGAGTTTGGGTAATGAGCAGTTCTTC
V: TRBV3-1/TRBV3-2; size: NA; J: TRBJ2-5; D: TRBD2; length: 18; CDR3: CASSQTIGREGPRETQYF; DNA: TGTGCCAGCAGCCAAACAATAGGGCGGGAGGGGCCGCGGGAGACCCAGTACTTC
V: TRBV4-2; size: NA; J: TRBJ2-1; D: TRBD2; length: 17; CDR3: CASSQDGSGVSYNEQFF; DNA: TGTGCCAGCAGCCAAGATGGTAGCGGGGTCTCCTACAATGAGCAGTTCTTC
V: TRBV27; size: NA; J: TRBJ2-3; D: NA; length: 16; CDR3: CASSLSWRRSTDTQYF; DNA: TGTGCCAGCAGTTTATCGTGGCGGCGGAGCACAGATACGCAGTATTTT
V: TRBV7-9; size: NA; J: TRBJ1-3; D: TRBD1; length: 13; CDR3: CASSYGTENTIYF; DNA: TGTGCCAGCAGCTACGGGACAGAAAACACCATATATTTT
V: TRBV5-1; size: NA; J: TRBJ2-3; D: TRBD2; length: 14; CDR3: CASKLREGSDTQYF; DNA: TGCGCCAGCAAGTTGCGGGAGGGATCAGATACGCAGTATTTT
V: TRBV23-1; size: NA; J: TRBJ1-3; D: NA; length: 17; CDR3: CASSHPQTASSGNTIYF; DNA: TGCGCCAGCAGTCACCCTCAGACTGCTAGCTCTGGAAACACCATATATTTT
V: TRBV11-2; size: NA; J: TRBJ2-7; D: TRBD2; length: 15; CDR3: CASSPLAGRLYEQYF; DNA: TGTGCCAGCAGCCCACTAGCGGGAAGGCTCTACGAGCAGTACTTC
V: TRBV2; size: NA; J: TRBJ2-7; D: TRBD2; length: 14; CDR3: CASSASGSPYEQYF; DNA: TGTGCCAGCAGTGCTAGCGGGAGCCCCTACGAGCAGTACTTC
V: TRBV18; size: NA; J: TRBJ1-1; D: TRBD1; length: 17; CDR3: CASSPDRDRGLYTEAFF; DNA: TGTGCCAGCTCACCCGACAGGGACAGGGGGCTCTACACTGAAGCTTTCTTT
V: TRBV25-1; size: NA; J: TRBJ2-3; D: TRBD2; length: 15; CDR3: CASSDVGLGPDTQYF; DNA: TGTGCCAGCAGTGACGTGGGACTAGGCCCAGATACGCAGTATTTT
V: TRBV5-6; size: NA; J: TRBJ2-7; D: TRBD2; length: 14; CDR3: CASSYSGRAWEQYF; DNA: TGTGCCAGCAGCTATAGCGGGAGGGCTTGGGAGCAGTACTTC
V: TRBV14; size: NA; J: TRBJ2-3; D: TRBD1; length: 15; CDR3: CASSQGQGAGDTQYF; DNA: TGTGCCAGCAGCCAAGGGCAGGGGGCAGGGGATACGCAGTATTTT
V: TRBV5-8; size: NA; J: TRBJ2-3; D: NA; length: 15; CDR3: CASSLEGLRMHTQYF; DNA: TGTGCCAGCAGCTTGGAGGGGCTGCGGATGCATACGCAGTATTTT
V: TRBV10-3; size: NA; J: TRBJ1-5; D: NA; length: 15; CDR3: CAISDYDNSNQPQHF; DNA: TGTGCCATCAGTGACTATGATAATAGCAATCAGCCCCAGCATTTT
V: TRBV18; size: once; J: TRBJ1-1; D: TRBD1; length: 15; CDR3: CASSPPGQGSGEAFF; DNA: TGTGCCAGCTCACCACCGGGACAGGGCAGCGGTGAAGCTTTCTTT
V: TRBV3-1/TRBV3-2; size: NA; J: TRBJ1-1; D: TRBD1; length: 14; CDR3: CASSGDRQNTEAFF; DNA: TGTGCCAGCAGCGGGGACAGACAGAACACTGAAGCTTTCTTT
V: TRBV7-9; size: NA; J: TRBJ2-1; D: NA; length: 14; CDR3: CASSFRTLAREQFF; DNA: TGTGCCAGCAGCTTTAGGACTCTAGCTAGGGAGCAGTTCTTC
V: TRBV5-1; size: NA; J: TRBJ2-1; D: TRBD1; length: 17; CDR3: CASSGGLGTGSYNEQFF; DNA: TGCGCCAGCAGCGGGGGCCTCGGGACAGGGTCTTACAATGAGCAGTTCTTC
V: TRBV3-1/TRBV3-2; size: NA; J: TRBJ2-1; D: TRBD2; length: 16; CDR3: CASSQVLAGGDNEQFF; DNA: TGTGCCAGCAGCCAGGTACTAGCGGGAGGGGACAATGAGCAGTTCTTC
V: TRBV5-1; size: NA; J: TRBJ2-5; D: NA; length: 14; CDR3: CASSLVPEKETQYF; DNA: TGCGCCAGCAGCTTGGTTCCAGAAAAAGAGACCCAGTACTTC
V: TRBV11-2; size: NA; J: TRBJ2-7; D: TRBD1; length: 15; CDR3: CASRPGTGLSYEQYF; DNA: TGTGCCAGCAGGCCCGGGACAGGTCTTTCCTACGAGCAGTACTTC
V: TRBV9; size: NA; J: TRBJ1-5; D: TRBD1; length: 16; CDR3: CASSTGQGAPNQPQHF; DNA: TGTGCCAGCAGCACGGGACAGGGGGCCCCCAATCAGCCCCAGCATTTT
V: TRBV11-3; size: few; J: TRBJ1-5; D: NA; length: 9; CDR3: CAGGGPQHF; DNA: TGTGCCGGGGGGGGGCCCCAGCATTTT
V: TRBV4-1; size: once; J: TRBJ2-6; D: TRBD2; length: 18; CDR3: CASSPTAGGGPGANVLTF; DNA: TGCGCCAGCAGCCCAACAGCGGGAGGGGGCCCTGGGGCCAACGTCCTGACTTTC
V: TRBV3-1/TRBV3-2; size: NA; J: TRBJ2-7; D: NA; length: 14; CDR3: CASSHGGLSYEQYF; DNA: TGTGCCAGCAGCCATGGGGGACTTTCCTACGAGCAGTACTTC
V: TRBV7-9; size: NA; J: TRBJ2-7; D: NA; length: 12; CDR3: CASSASNYEQYF; DNA: TGTGCCAGCAGCGCGTCTAACTACGAGCAGTACTTC
V: TRBV7-2; size: NA; J: TRBJ1-1; D: TRBD1; length: 17; CDR3: CASSLEGTGGLRTEAFF; DNA: TGTGCCAGCAGCTTAGAAGGGACAGGGGGCCTTAGGACTGAAGCTTTCTTT
V: TRBV30; size: once; J: TRBJ1-4; D: TRBD1; length: 16; CDR3: CAWRETGGSTNEKLFF; DNA: TGTGCCTGGAGGGAGACAGGGGGTTCAACTAATGAAAAACTGTTTTTT
V: TRBV3-1/TRBV3-2; size: NA; J: TRBJ2-5; D: TRBD2; length: 16; CDR3: CASSQVSSGSGETQYF; DNA: TGTGCCAGCAGCCAAGTTTCTAGCGGGAGCGGAGAGACCCAGTACTTC
V: TRBV18; size: NA; J: TRBJ2-1; D: TRBD2; length: 15; CDR3: CASSPGLAEYNEQFF; DNA: TGTGCCAGCTCGCCAGGACTAGCGGAGTACAATGAGCAGTTCTTC
V: TRBV12-3/TRBV12-4; size: once; J: TRBJ2-2; D: NA; length: 12; CDR3: CASSYFAGELFF; DNA: TGTGCCAGCAGCTATTTTGCAGGGGAGCTGTTTTTT
V: TRBV4-1; size: few; J: TRBJ1-2; D: TRBD1; length: 15; CDR3: CASSTGTGVNYGYTF; DNA: TGCGCCAGCAGCACCGGGACAGGGGTAAACTATGGCTACACCTTC
V: TRBV29-1; size: NA; J: TRBJ1-2; D: NA; length: 13; CDR3: CSVESGLNYGYTF; DNA: TGCAGCGTTGAATCAGGGTTAAACTATGGCTACACCTTC
V: TRBV30; size: NA; J: TRBJ2-3; D: TRBD2; length: 15; CDR3: CAWNRGLAGGDTQYF; DNA: TGTGCCTGGAATCGAGGGCTAGCGGGTGGAGATACGCAGTATTTT
V: TRBV5-1; size: few; J: TRBJ2-3; D: TRBD1; length: 14; CDR3: CASSSGQDRDTQYF; DNA: TGCGCCAGCAGCTCGGGACAGGATAGAGATACGCAGTATTTT
V: TRBV3-1/TRBV3-2; size: NA; J: TRBJ2-3; D: TRBD2; length: 16; CDR3: CASSQGLAGGTDTQYF; DNA: TGTGCCAGCAGCCAAGGGCTAGCGGGAGGGACAGATACGCAGTATTTT
V: TRBV15; size: NA; J: TRBJ2-7; D: TRBD2; length: 16; CDR3: CATSRGGLAGVYEQYF; DNA: TGTGCCACCAGCAGGGGGGGGCTAGCGGGAGTTTACGAGCAGTACTTC
V: TRBV5-1; size: NA; J: TRBJ2-2; D: NA; length: 15; CDR3: CASSLGRENTGELFF; DNA: TGCGCCAGCAGCTTGGGGCGGGAAAACACCGGGGAGCTGTTTTTT
V: TRBV3-1/TRBV3-2; size: NA; J: TRBJ2-4; D: TRBD1; length: 15; CDR3: CASSHTGQGGSIQYF; DNA: TGTGCCAGCAGCCATACGGGACAGGGAGGGAGCATTCAGTACTTC
V: TRBV9; size: NA; J: TRBJ1-2; D: TRBD1; length: 13; CDR3: CASSAQGANGYTF; DNA: TGTGCCAGCAGCGCCCAGGGGGCAAATGGCTACACCTTC
V: TRBV5-1; size: NA; J: TRBJ2-1; D: TRBD2; length: 16; CDR3: CASSLPRAGANNEQFF; DNA: TGCGCCAGCAGCTTGCCACGGGCGGGAGCTAACAATGAGCAGTTCTTC
V: TRBV27; size: NA; J: TRBJ2-7; D: NA; length: 16; CDR3: CASSFRASPSSYEQYF; DNA: TGTGCCAGCAGTTTCCGGGCTAGCCCCAGCTCCTACGAGCAGTACTTC
V: TRBV19; size: few; J: TRBJ2-1; D: NA; length: 13; CDR3: CASSIRDYNEQFF; DNA: TGTGCCAGTAGCATCCGGGACTACAATGAGCAGTTCTTC
V: TRBV7-9; size: NA; J: TRBJ2-7; D: TRBD1; length: 15; CDR3: CASSLGRTGELEQYF; DNA: TGTGCCAGCAGCTTAGGTCGGACAGGGGAGTTGGAGCAGTACTTC
V: TRBV29-1; size: once; J: TRBJ1-2; D: NA; length: 13; CDR3: CSVSQRQAGGYTF; DNA: TGCAGCGTTTCCCAAAGGCAAGCGGGGGGCTACACCTTC
V: TRBV20-1; size: NA; J: TRBJ2-7; D: TRBD1; length: 13; CDR3: CSASRDRTYEQYF; DNA: TGCAGTGCTAGTCGGGACAGAACCTACGAGCAGTACTTC
V: TRBV29-1; size: NA; J: TRBJ2-1; D: TRBD1; length: 15; CDR3: CSVESSAGGSNEQFF; DNA: TGCAGCGTTGAATCGTCGGCAGGGGGTAGCAATGAGCAGTTCTTC
V: TRBV15; size: NA; J: TRBJ1-1; D: NA; length: 14; CDR3: CATSRARSGTEAFF; DNA: TGTGCCACCAGCAGAGCCCGGTCGGGCACTGAAGCTTTCTTT
V: TRBV11-2; size: NA; J: TRBJ2-5; D: NA; length: 16; CDR3: CASSLRAAGLQETQYF; DNA: TGTGCCAGCAGCTTGAGAGCCGCAGGGCTTCAAGAGACCCAGTACTTC
V: TRBV6-2/TRBV6-3; size: NA; J: TRBJ2-5; D: TRBD2; length: 14; CDR3: CASSRSGSQETQYF; DNA: TGTGCCAGCAGCCGAAGCGGGAGTCAAGAGACCCAGTACTTC
V: TRBV27; size: NA; J: TRBJ2-6; D: TRBD1; length: 16; CDR3: CASWEQGSSGANVLTF; DNA: TGTGCCAGCTGGGAACAGGGGAGCTCTGGGGCCAACGTCCTGACTTTC
V: TRBV2; size: NA; J: TRBJ2-2; D: NA; length: 14; CDR3: CASRSTVVAGELFF; DNA: TGTGCCAGCAGGAGTACAGTGGTAGCCGGGGAGCTGTTTTTT
V: TRBV6-5; size: NA; J: TRBJ2-1; D: TRBD2; length: 14; CDR3: CASRVAGGPNEQFF; DNA: TGTGCCAGCAGAGTAGCGGGAGGGCCAAATGAGCAGTTCTTC
V: TRBV10-1; size: NA; J: TRBJ2-7; D: TRBD1; length: 15; CDR3: CASSRDSGSSYEQYF; DNA: TGCGCCAGCAGTAGGGACAGCGGCTCCTCCTACGAGCAGTACTTC
V: TRBV2; size: NA; J: TRBJ2-2; D: TRBD2; length: 13; CDR3: CASRVAGPGELFF; DNA: TGTGCCAGCAGAGTAGCGGGACCCGGGGAGCTGTTTTTT
V: TRBV5-4; size: few; J: TRBJ1-3; D: TRBD1; length: 13; CDR3: CASSPDRGDTIYF; DNA: TGTGCCAGCAGCCCGGACAGGGGTGACACCATATATTTT
V: TRBV5-5; size: NA; J: TRBJ1-2; D: NA; length: 14; CDR3: CASSLMGAGYGYTF; DNA: TGTGCCAGCAGCTTAATGGGCGCAGGCTATGGCTACACCTTC